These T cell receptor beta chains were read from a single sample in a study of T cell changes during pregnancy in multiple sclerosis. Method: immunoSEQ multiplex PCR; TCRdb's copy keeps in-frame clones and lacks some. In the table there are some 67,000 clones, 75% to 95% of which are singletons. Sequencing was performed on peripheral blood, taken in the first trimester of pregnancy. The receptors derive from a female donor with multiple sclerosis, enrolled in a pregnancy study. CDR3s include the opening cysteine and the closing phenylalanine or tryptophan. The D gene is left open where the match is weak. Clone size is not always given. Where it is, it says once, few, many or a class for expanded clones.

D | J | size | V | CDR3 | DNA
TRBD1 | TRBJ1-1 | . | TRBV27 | CASSLLGGRNTEAFF | TGTGCCAGCAGTTTATTAGGGGGCAGGAACACTGAAGCTTTCTTT
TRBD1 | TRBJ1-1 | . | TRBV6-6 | CASSLGPGQGGTEAFF | TGTGCCAGCAGTTTGGGCCCAGGGCAGGGGGGCACTGAAGCTTTCTTT
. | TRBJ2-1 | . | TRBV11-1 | CASSLVWGPTNNEQFF | TGTGCCAGCAGCTTAGTTTGGGGCCCCACCAACAATGAGCAGTTCTTC
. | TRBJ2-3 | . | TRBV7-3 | CASSREPGIDTQYF | TGTGCCAGCAGCCGCGAACCCGGTATAGATACGCAGTATTTT
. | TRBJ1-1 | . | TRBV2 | CASLYGGGGEAFF | TGTGCCAGTCTATATGGGGGCGGGGGTGAAGCTTTCTTT
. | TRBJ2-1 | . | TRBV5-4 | CASSLGGPGAINEQFF | TGTGCCAGCAGCTTGGGAGGTCCTGGGGCCATCAATGAGCAGTTCTTC
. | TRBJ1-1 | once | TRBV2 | CASSPYLNTEAFF | TGTGCCAGCAGTCCCTACTTGAACACTGAAGCTTTCTTT
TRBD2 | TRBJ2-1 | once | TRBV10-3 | CAIRQTSGRYNEQFF | TGTGCCATCAGGCAGACTAGCGGGAGGTACAATGAGCAGTTCTTC
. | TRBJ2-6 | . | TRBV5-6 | CASSLRGAGANVLTF | TGTGCCAGCAGCTTGAGGGGTGCTGGGGCCAACGTCCTGACTTTC
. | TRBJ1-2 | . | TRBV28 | CASLGGGENYGYTF | TGTGCCAGCCTTGGCGGAGGAGAAAACTATGGCTACACCTTC
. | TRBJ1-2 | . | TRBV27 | CASSPSSISSYGYTF | TGTGCCAGCAGTCCGTCTTCAATATCCAGCTATGGCTACACCTTC
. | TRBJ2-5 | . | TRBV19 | CASSKFSGETQYF | TGTGCCAGTAGTAAATTTTCGGGAGAGACCCAGTACTTC
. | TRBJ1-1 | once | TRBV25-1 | CASSGGVGTEAFF | TGTGCCAGCAGTGGGGGGGTGGGGACTGAAGCTTTCTTT
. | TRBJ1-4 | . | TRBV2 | CASSVGGNEKLFF | TGTGCCAGCAGTGTGGGGGGAAATGAAAAACTGTTTTTT
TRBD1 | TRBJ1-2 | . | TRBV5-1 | CASSKIQGNYGYTF | TGCGCCAGCAGCAAAATACAGGGGAACTATGGCTACACCTTC
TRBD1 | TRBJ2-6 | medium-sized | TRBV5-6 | CASSEEPRTGSGANVLTF | TGTGCCAGCAGCGAAGAGCCTCGGACAGGGTCTGGGGCCAACGTCCTGACTTTC
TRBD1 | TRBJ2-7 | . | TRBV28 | CASSFKTGSFYEQYF | TGTGCCAGCAGTTTTAAGACAGGGTCCTTCTACGAGCAGTACTTC
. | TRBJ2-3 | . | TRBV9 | CASSLGQIYTDTQYF | TGTGCCAGCAGCCTAGGACAGATTTACACAGATACGCAGTATTTT
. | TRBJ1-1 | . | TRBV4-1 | CASSPRAMNTEAFF | TGCGCCAGCAGCCCCCGAGCCATGAACACTGAAGCTTTCTTT
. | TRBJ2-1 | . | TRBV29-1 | CSVDLRSSYNEQFF | TGCAGCGTTGATCTAAGGAGCTCCTACAATGAGCAGTTCTTC
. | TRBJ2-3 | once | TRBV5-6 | CASSLGRGWQYF | TGTGCCAGCAGCTTGGGCAGGGGCTGGCAGTATTTT
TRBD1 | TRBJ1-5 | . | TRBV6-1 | CASRATGGDQPQHF | TGTGCCAGCAGGGCGACAGGGGGCGATCAGCCCCAGCATTTT
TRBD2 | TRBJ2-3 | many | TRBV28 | CASSKLAGLTDTQYF | TGTGCCAGCAGTAAACTAGCGGGACTCACAGATACGCAGTATTTT
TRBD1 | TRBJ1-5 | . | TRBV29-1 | CSVDVGDSAHNQPQHF | TGCAGCGTTGACGTTGGGGACAGCGCCCACAATCAGCCCCAGCATTTT
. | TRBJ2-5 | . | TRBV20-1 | CSAIRTETQYF | TGCAGTGCTATCCGGACTGAGACCCAGTACTTC
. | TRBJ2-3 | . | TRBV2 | CASKLDGRGDTQYF | TGTGCCAGCAAACTAGACGGACGAGGGGATACGCAGTATTTT
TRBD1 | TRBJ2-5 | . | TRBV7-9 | CASSPGGQGKEETQYF | TGTGCCAGCAGCCCCGGCGGACAGGGCAAGGAAGAGACCCAGTACTTC
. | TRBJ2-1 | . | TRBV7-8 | CASNFRRSTNEQFF | TGTGCCAGCAACTTCCGGAGAAGCACCAATGAGCAGTTCTTC
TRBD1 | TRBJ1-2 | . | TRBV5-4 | CASSFRQGYGYTF | TGTGCCAGCAGCTTCAGACAGGGCTATGGCTACACCTTC
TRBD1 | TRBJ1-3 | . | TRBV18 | CASSPDRGWYF | TGTGCCAGCTCACCAGACAGGGGATGGTATTTT
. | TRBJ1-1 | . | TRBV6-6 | CASSYPADYTEAFF | TGTGCCAGCAGTTACCCGGCGGATTACACTGAAGCTTTCTTT
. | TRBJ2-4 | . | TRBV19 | CASSIGVGRAKNIQYF | TGTGCCAGTAGTATCGGGGTAGGTCGGGCCAAAAACATTCAGTACTTC
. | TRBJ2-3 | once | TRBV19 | CASSIARGTDTQYF | TGTGCCAGTAGTATAGCGCGAGGCACAGATACGCAGTATTTT
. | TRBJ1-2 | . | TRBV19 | CASSIDNSRNYGYTF | TGTGCCAGTAGTATAGACAACAGCCGCAACTATGGCTACACCTTC
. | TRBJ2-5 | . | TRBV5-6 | CASSLGVITRETQYF | TGTGCCAGCAGCTTAGGGGTGATAACTCGAGAGACCCAGTACTTC
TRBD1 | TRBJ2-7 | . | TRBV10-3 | CAIRAQGVSSYEQYF | TGTGCCATCAGGGCTCAGGGGGTGTCCTCCTACGAGCAGTACTTC
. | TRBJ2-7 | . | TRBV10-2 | CASSLGNEQYF | TGCGCCAGCAGTTTGGGCAACGAGCAGTACTTC
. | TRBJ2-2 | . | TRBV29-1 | CSVERLNTGELFF | TGCAGCGTTGAGCGGCTTAACACCGGGGAGCTGTTTTTT
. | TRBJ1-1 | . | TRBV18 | CASSPSGLSTEAFF | TGTGCCAGCTCACCTAGCGGGTTGAGCACTGAAGCTTTCTTT
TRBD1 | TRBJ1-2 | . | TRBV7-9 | CASSLAGQGVYGYTF | TGTGCCAGCAGCTTAGCCGGACAGGGAGTCTATGGCTACACCTTC
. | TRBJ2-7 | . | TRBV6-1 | CASTRAVSYEQYF | TGTGCCAGCACTAGAGCGGTCTCCTACGAGCAGTACTTC
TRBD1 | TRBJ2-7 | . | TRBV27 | CASSLNRGLGEQYF | TGTGCCAGCAGTTTAAACAGGGGGCTAGGCGAGCAGTACTTC
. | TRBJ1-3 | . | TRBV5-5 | CASSLASGNTIYF | TGTGCCAGCAGCTTAGCATCTGGAAACACCATATATTTT
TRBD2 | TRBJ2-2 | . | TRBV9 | CASSASGVNTGELFF | TGTGCCAGCAGCGCTAGCGGGGTGAACACCGGGGAGCTGTTTTTT
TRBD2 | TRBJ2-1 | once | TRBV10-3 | CAISEGGGAYEQFF | TGTGCCATCAGTGAGGGCGGGGGGGCATATGAGCAGTTCTTC
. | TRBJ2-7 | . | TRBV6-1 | CASSEGQGSFHEQYF | TGTGCCAGCAGTGAAGGGCAGGGTAGTTTCCACGAGCAGTACTTC
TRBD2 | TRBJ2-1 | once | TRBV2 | CASSLSGTSYNEQFF | TGTGCCAGCAGTCTTAGCGGGACCTCCTACAATGAGCAGTTCTTC
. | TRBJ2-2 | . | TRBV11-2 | CASRSTVLGLGGELFF | TGTGCCAGCAGATCCACAGTTTTGGGGCTGGGGGGGGAGCTGTTTTTT
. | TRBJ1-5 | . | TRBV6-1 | CASSDLGPHQPQHF | TGTGCCAGCAGTGACCTGGGGCCGCATCAGCCCCAGCATTTT
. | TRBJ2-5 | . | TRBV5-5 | CASSLAAGETQYF | TGTGCCAGCAGCTTGGCCGCAGGAGAGACCCAGTACTTC
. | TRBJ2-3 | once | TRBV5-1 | CASSLDPGTDTQYF | TGCGCCAGCAGCTTGGACCCGGGGACAGATACGCAGTATTTT
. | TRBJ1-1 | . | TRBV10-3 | CAISESAGRGTEAFF | TGTGCCATCAGTGAGTCGGCGGGGAGGGGCACTGAAGCTTTCTTT
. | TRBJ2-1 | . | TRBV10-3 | CATYPSEHNEQFF | TGTGCCACCTACCCTAGCGAACACAATGAGCAGTTCTTC
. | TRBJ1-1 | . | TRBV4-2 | CASSQGLGGSSEAFF | TGTGCCAGCAGCCAAGGTTTGGGGGGATCAAGTGAAGCTTTCTTT